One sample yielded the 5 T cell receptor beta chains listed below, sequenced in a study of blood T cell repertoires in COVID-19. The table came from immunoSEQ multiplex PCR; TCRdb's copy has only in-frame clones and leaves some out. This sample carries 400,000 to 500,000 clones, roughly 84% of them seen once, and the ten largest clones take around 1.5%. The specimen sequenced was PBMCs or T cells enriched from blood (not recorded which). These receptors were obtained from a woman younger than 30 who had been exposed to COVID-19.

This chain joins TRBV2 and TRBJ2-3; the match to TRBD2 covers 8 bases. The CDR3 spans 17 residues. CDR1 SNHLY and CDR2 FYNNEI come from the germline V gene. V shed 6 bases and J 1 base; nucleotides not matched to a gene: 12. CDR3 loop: CASSKRGLALRTDTQYF. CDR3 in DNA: TGTGCCAGCAGCAAACGTGGACTAGCCCTTCGCACAGATACGCAGTATTTT. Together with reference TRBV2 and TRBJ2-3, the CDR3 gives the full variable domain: EPEVTQTPSHQVTQMGQEVILRCVPISNHLYFYWYRQILGQKVEFLVSFYNNEISEKSEIFDDQFSVERPDGSNFTLKIRSTKLEDSAMYFCASSKRGLALRTDTQYFGPGTRLTVL.

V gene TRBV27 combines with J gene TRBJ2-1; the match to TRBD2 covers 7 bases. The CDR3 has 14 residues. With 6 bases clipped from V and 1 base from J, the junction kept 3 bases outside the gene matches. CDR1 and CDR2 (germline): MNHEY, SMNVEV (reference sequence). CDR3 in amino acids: CASSRTRSYNEQFF. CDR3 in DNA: TGTGCCAGCAGCCGGACTAGATCCTACAATGAGCAGTTCTTC.

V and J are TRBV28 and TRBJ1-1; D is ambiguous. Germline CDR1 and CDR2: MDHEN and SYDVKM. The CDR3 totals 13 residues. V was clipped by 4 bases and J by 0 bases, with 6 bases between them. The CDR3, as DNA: TGTGCCAGCAGTTCCACAGTGAACACTGAAGCTTTCTTT. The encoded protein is CASSSTVNTEAFF.

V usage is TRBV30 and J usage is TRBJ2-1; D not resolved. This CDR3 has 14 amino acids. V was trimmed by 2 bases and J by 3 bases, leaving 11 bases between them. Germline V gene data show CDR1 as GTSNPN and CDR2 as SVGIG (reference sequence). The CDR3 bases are TGTGCCTGGAGTTTAGCCAGCCGCTACAATGAGCAGTTCTTC. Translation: CAWSLASRYNEQFF.

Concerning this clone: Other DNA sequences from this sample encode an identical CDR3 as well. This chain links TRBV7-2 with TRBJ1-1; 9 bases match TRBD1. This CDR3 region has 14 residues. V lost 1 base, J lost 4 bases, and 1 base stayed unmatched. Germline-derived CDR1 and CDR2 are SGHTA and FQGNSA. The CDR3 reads CASSLDRGLTEAFF. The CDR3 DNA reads TGTGCCAGCAGCTTAGACAGGGGGCTCACTGAAGCTTTCTTT.